This TCR beta chain comes out of a study of blood T cell repertoires in COVID-19. For the study at large: Specimens from acute and convalescent COVID-19 originated in the United States, Italy and Spain. T cells, B-cell-depleted T cells, or PBMCs provided the cDNA or gDNA that served as material.

Germline CDR1 reads LGHNA; CDR2 reads YNFKEQ. V lost 0 bases and J lost 8; bases outside the gene matches: 7. This CDR3 is 16 amino acids long. Produced via immunoSEQ multiplex PCR; TCRdb's table is partial and in-frame only. The repertoire holds over 450,000 clones, with roughly 89% as singletons. The material sequenced was peripheral blood. The source of this sequence is a woman in her fifties or sixties with COVID-19, enrolled during active disease. V gene TRBV4-2 combines with J gene TRBJ2-1, with 10 bases aligning to TRBD2. The DNA for the CDR3 is TGTGCCAGCAGCCAAGATCACAGCGGGGGGGCCGATGAGCAGTTCTTC. Its translation: CASSQDHSGGADEQFF.